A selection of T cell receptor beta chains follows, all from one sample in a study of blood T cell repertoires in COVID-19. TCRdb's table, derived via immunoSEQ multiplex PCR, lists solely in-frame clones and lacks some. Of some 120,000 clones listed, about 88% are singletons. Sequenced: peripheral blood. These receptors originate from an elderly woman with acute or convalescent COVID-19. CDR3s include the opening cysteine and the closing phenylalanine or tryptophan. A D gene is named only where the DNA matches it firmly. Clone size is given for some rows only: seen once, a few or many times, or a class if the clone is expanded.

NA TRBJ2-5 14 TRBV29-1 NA CSVLNTGFGETQYF TGCAGCGTACTCAATACAGGGTTCGGGGAGACCCAGTACTTC
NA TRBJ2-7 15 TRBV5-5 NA CASSLGLRDSYEQYF TGTGCCAGCAGCCTCGGACTCCGAGACTCCTACGAGCAGTACTTC
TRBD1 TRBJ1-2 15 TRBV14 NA CASSRSQGARYGYTF TGTGCCAGCAGCCGCTCACAGGGGGCGAGGTATGGCTACACCTTC
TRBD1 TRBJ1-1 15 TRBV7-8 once CASTNSNRGLGEAFF TGTGCCAGCACAAACTCTAACAGGGGGCTGGGTGAAGCTTTCTTT
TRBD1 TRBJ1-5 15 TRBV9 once CASSVEGAKDQPQHF TGTGCCAGCAGCGTGGAGGGGGCGAAAGATCAGCCCCAGCATTTT
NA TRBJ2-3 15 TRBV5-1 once CASTLIGLSTDTQYF TGCGCCAGCACCCTGATCGGGTTAAGCACAGATACGCAGTATTTT
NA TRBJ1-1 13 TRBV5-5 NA CASGAQASTEAFF TGTGCCAGCGGCGCACAGGCATCCACTGAAGCTTTCTTT
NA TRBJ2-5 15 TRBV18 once CASSPSRAGRETQYF TGTGCCAGCTCACCATCCAGGGCAGGGCGAGAGACCCAGTACTTC
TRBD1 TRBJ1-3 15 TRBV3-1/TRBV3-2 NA CASSGGQGFWNTIYF TGTGCCAGCAGCGGCGGACAGGGTTTTTGGAACACCATATATTTT
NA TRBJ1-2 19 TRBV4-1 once CASSQGQGVAGTSNYGYTF TGCGCCAGCAGCCAAGGGCAAGGGGTTGCGGGAACCTCTAACTATGGCTACACCTTC
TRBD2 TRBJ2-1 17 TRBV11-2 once CASSSKTSGTSYNEQFF TGTGCCAGCAGCTCTAAGACTAGCGGGACATCCTACAATGAGCAGTTCTTC
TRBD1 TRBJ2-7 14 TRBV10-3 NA CAISGQGGSYEQYF TGTGCCATCAGCGGACAGGGGGGCTCCTACGAGCAGTACTTC
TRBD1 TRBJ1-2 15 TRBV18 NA CASSPSSGQSYGYTF TGTGCCAGCTCACCATCTTCGGGACAGAGCTATGGCTACACCTTC
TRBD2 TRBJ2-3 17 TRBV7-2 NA CASSARLAGGSTDTQYF TGTGCCAGCAGCGCTCGACTAGCGGGGGGTAGCACAGATACGCAGTATTTT
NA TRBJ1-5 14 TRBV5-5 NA CASSLSGGNQPQHF TGTGCCAGCAGCTTGTCAGGGGGCAATCAGCCCCAGCATTTT
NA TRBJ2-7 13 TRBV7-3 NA CASSLGQHGEQYF TGTGCCAGCAGCTTAGGACAACACGGCGAGCAGTACTTC
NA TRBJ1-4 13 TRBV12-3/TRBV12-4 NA CASSLWGGEKLFF TGTGCCAGCAGTTTGTGGGGGGGTGAAAAACTGTTTTTT
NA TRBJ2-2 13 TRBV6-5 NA CASSNEWSGELFF TGTGCCAGCAGTAACGAGTGGTCCGGGGAGCTGTTTTTT
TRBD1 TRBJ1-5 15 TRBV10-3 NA CAISDGQASNQPQHF TGTGCCATCAGTGACGGACAGGCTAGCAATCAGCCCCAGCATTTT
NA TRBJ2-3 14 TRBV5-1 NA CASSLRQEADTQYF TGCGCCAGCAGCTTGCGGCAGGAGGCAGATACGCAGTATTTT
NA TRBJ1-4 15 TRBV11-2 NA CASSLVGTTNEKLFF TGTGCCAGCAGCTTAGTCGGGACAACTAATGAAAAACTGTTTTTT
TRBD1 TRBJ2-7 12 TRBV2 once CASDRGSYEQYF TGTGCCAGCGACAGGGGGTCCTACGAGCAGTACTTC
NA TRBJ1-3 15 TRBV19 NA CASSSDRVSGNTIYF TGTGCCAGTAGTAGCGACAGAGTCTCTGGAAACACCATATATTTT
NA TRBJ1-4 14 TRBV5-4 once CASSPASTNEKLFF TGTGCCAGCAGCCCCGCCAGTACCAATGAAAAACTGTTTTTT
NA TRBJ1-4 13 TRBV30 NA CAWNEATNEKLFF TGTGCCTGGAATGAGGCAACTAATGAAAAACTGTTTTTT
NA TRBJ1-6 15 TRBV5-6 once CASSWRTVYNSPLHF TGTGCCAGCAGCTGGAGGACAGTCTATAATTCACCCCTCCACTTT
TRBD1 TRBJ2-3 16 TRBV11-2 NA CASSLEWDRATDTQYF TGTGCCAGCAGCTTAGAGTGGGACAGGGCCACAGATACGCAGTATTTT
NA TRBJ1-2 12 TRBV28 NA CASSTGIYGYTF TGTGCCAGCAGCACAGGGATCTATGGCTACACCTTC
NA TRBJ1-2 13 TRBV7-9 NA CASSLGKDSWYTF TGTGCCAGCAGCTTAGGTAAAGACAGTTGGTACACCTTC
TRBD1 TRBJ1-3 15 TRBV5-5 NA CASSLVWTGGNTIYF TGTGCCAGCAGCTTGGTATGGACAGGTGGAAACACCATATATTTT
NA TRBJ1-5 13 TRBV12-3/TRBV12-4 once CASSLALDQPQHF TGTGCCAGCAGTTTGGCCCTAGACCAGCCCCAGCATTTT
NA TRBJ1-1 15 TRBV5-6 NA CASSTLQGRNTEAFF TGTGCCAGCAGCACCTTACAGGGCAGGAACACTGAAGCTTTCTTT